This TCR beta chain originates from a study of siplizumab effects on memory and regulatory T cells. Study-level findings and limits: Suppressive capability of dividing Tregs from siplizumab cultures went unverified. Alloreactive sequences traceable to unstimulated CD4+ memory cells were significantly reduced by siplizumab. Neither a naive nor a memory phenotype was assignable to roughly 75-97% of proliferating CD4+ or CD8+ clones. Mappable alloreactive CD4+ clones were on average around 69% Treg-derived with siplizumab, about 29% in controls.

The CDR3 covers 15 residues. The V gene's germline CDR1 is SEHNR and CDR2 FQNEAQ (reference sequence). The ends lost 0 bases at V and 4 bases at J; junction bases unmatched: 4. As to this clone: The antigen is unknown.

The assay was immunoSEQ multiplex PCR, and TCRdb's table has in-frame clones only and misses some. Among approximately 120,000 clones, approximately 92% were seen once, and the ten largest hold around 0.15%. The rearrangement joins TRBV7-9 to TRBJ1-2; 8 bases align to TRBD1. This receptor was taken from a human donor in good health. Sequencing was carried out using non-Treg CD4+ T cells sorted from blood. The CDR3 region is CASSLADRASYGYTF. In DNA, the CDR3 is TGTGCCAGCAGCTTAGCGGACAGGGCTTCCTATGGCTACACCTTC.